Included here is one TCR beta chain sequence, with context. As yet, its antigen is unknown. Assay: immunoSEQ multiplex PCR; the TCRdb copy retains only in-frame clones and omits some. The table includes tens of thousands of clones, about 81% detected once. This CDR3 contains 14 residues. CDR1 and CDR2 (germline): MNHEY, SMNVEV (reference sequence). V shed 2 bases and J shed 1 base, with 5 bases lying between them. The sample originates from a study of STAT3 mutations in large granular lymphocyte leukemia. Study-level background: Roughly half of the longitudinally sequenced T-LGLL patients carried detectable canonical activating STAT3 mutations.

General study results and limits: At least one immunodominant TCR beta clonotype appeared in every T-cell large granular lymphocyte leukemia patient. Clonal expansion was inferred from other time points because no sample existed at each clone's first appearance. In several patients, dominant TCR clone burden exceeded STAT3 mutant burden, suggesting STAT3 mutation arose secondarily.

Material: PBMCs. The receptor was derived from a human donor with T large granular lymphocyte leukemia. Some clones in this sample may be carry-over from other donors' samples. The chain carries TRBV27 and TRBJ2-2; D is uncertain. The CDR3 protein is CASSLLENTGELFF. As DNA, the CDR3 is TGTGCCAGCAGTTTACTTGAGAACACCGGGGAGCTGTTTTTT.